The clone carrying this T cell receptor beta chain has more than one count but fewer than ten. This specimen belongs to a study of blood T cell repertoires in COVID-19. Study as a whole: The origin of the acute and convalescent COVID-19 samples was the United States, Italy and Spain. In each case, the material was cDNA or gDNA derived from T cells, B-cell-depleted T cells, or PBMCs.

Using immunoSEQ multiplex PCR, the repertoire was profiled, and TCRdb retains in-frame clones only, with some absent. The sample includes some 350,000 clones, around 90% seen only once; the top ten take 5% to 8.5%. Looked up from germline, CDR1 is LNHDA and CDR2 is SQIVND (reference sequence). V lost 3 bases and J lost 2; bases outside the gene matches: 2. This CDR3 has 14 residues. Material: peripheral blood. The TCR sequence derives from a man in his late teens or twenties with active or convalescent COVID-19. The chain carries TRBV19 and TRBJ2-7, with TRBD1 matching over 9 bases. CDR3 loop: CASSIGTGTYEQYF. CDR3 nucleotides: TGTGCCAGTAGTATTGGGACAGGGACCTACGAGCAGTACTTC.